Sequencing of this TCR beta chain was carried out in a study of T cell responses to AZD1222 COVID-19 vaccine. Assay: immunoSEQ multiplex PCR; the TCRdb copy retains only in-frame clones and omits some. The repertoire has tens of thousands of clones, 85% to 90% of them found once; the top ten carry about a tenth. Study results and limitations: When two AZD1222 doses had been given, Spike-specific TCR breadth and depth rose. Sampling captured repertoires only after the peak T cell response. The donor group comprised mostly white British people and more females; the analysis possibly underestimated clonal diversity. Spike-wide vaccine-associated CD4 TCRs dominated at 160-218 and 743-854.

The CDR3 has 15 amino acids. V shed 2 bases and J 2 bases; nucleotides not matched to a gene: 1. CDR1 and CDR2 from the germline V gene are LGHNA and YSLEER. For this clone: Its antigen is unknown.

This chain links TRBV4-3 with TRBJ1-4; TRBD1 agrees at 8 bases. The sequence came from an adult in good health. The sequenced sample was peripheral blood, obtained on day 0 of MenACWY control vaccination. The CDR3 region has the DNA TGCGCCAGCAGCCAAAACAGGGGGACTAATGAAAAACTGTTTTTT. Protein: CASSQNRGTNEKLFF.